The 20 T cell receptor beta chains presented below share a single source sample, sequenced in a study of CD8 T cells in Susac syndrome. Random hexamers primed reverse transcription of about 0.5 to 1 ug RNA. TCRdb itself ran the immunoSEQ multiplex PCR reads through MiXCR, one entry per CDR3 protein. The sample lists 150,000 to 200,000 distinct CDR3 sequences, roughly 94% occurring once. Sequencing used CD4+ T cells from PBMCs. The receptors here all came from a human donor in good health.

J is TRBJ2-5 and V is TRBV9; TRBD2 matches 9 bases. Germline V CDR1 and CDR2: SGDLS, YYNGEE. This CDR3 region has 18 residues. V lost 0 bases to trimming and J lost 4 bases; unmatched junction nucleotides: 13. The CDR3 region is CASSVDAGGTTLGETQYF. In nucleotides, the CDR3 is TGTGCCAGCAGCGTAGACGCGGGGGGGACAACTCTCGGAGAGACCCAGTACTTC.

This sequence joins TRBV11-2 and TRBJ1-2, with D hard to call. V lost 5 bases and J lost 6, with 16 bases in between. Germline CDR1 is SGHAT and CDR2 is FQNNGV. The length of the CDR3 is 14 residues. This chain's CDR3 is CASSPSGGPDGYTF. CDR3 DNA sequence: TGTGCCAGCAGCCCCTCGGGAGGGCCCGATGGCTACACCTTC. The full variable domain, completed using reference TRBV11-2 and TRBJ1-2, is EAGVAQSPRYKIIEKRQSVAFWCNPISGHATLYWYQQILGQGPKLLIQFQNNGVVDDSQLPKDRFSAERLKGVDSTLKIQPAKLEDSAVYLCASSPSGGPDGYTFGSGTRLTVV.

This chain uses TRBV6-2 or TRBV6-3 with TRBJ2-4, with 9 nucleotides matching TRBD2. This CDR3 spans 15 amino acids. With 11 bases clipped from V and 2 bases from J, the junction kept 10 bases outside the gene matches. Germline CDR1 reads MNHEY; CDR2 reads SVGEGT. DNA of the CDR3: TGTGCCGCCTGCATGGCGGGAGGGTCCAAAAACATTCAGTACTTC. Protein sequence: CAACMAGGSKNIQYF.

V gene TRBV12-3 or TRBV12-4 combines with J gene TRBJ2-4; no clear D. The CDR3 is 13 amino acids. V was trimmed by 6 bases and J by 1 base, leaving 7 bases between them. DNA for the CDR3: TGTGCCAGCAGCCCTGAGGCCAAAAACATTCAGTACTTC. It specifies CASSPEAKNIQYF.

Only a few counts were recorded for this clonotype. V and J are TRBV30 and TRBJ1-1; the D is unclear. CDR3 length equals 12 residues. Looked up from germline, CDR1 is GTSNPN and CDR2 is SVGIG (reference sequence). Trimming stripped 1 base from V and 1 base from J, with 4 bases between. The CDR3, as DNA: TGTGCCTGGAGTGAGGCGAACACTGAAGCTTTCTTT. Its protein product is CAWSEANTEAFF.

The chain recombines TRBV3-1 with TRBJ1-2; D possibly corresponds to TRBD1 (6 bases). The CDR3 is 12 residues long. Trimming took off 6 bases at V and 6 bases at J, with 11 bases between the two ends. Germline lookup yields CDR1 LGHDT and CDR2 YNNKEL (reference sequence). The CDR3, as DNA: TGTGCCAGCAGAAGTAGGGGGAATGGCTACACCTTC. It is translated as CASRSRGNGYTF. The complete variable domain, with remaining parts taken from reference TRBV3-1 and TRBJ1-2, reads DTAVSQTPKYLVTQMGNDKSIKCEQNLGHDTMYWYKQDSKKFLKIMFSYNNKELIINETVPNRFSPKSPDKAHLNLHINSLELGDSAVYFCASRSRGNGYTFGSGTRLTVV.

The J gene is TRBJ1-2, the V gene TRBV30, with unresolved D. The CDR3 is made up of 16 amino acids. The V end lost 3 bases, the J end lost 5 bases, and 22 bases lay between the germline ends. The germline gives CDR1 GTSNPN, CDR2 SVGIG (reference sequence). CDR3 in amino acids: CAWSLAQPNAAYGYTF. DNA of the CDR3: TGTGCCTGGAGCCTTGCCCAGCCAAATGCGGCTTATGGCTACACCTTC.

The rearrangement links TRBV30 to TRBJ1-5; D is unresolved. The CDR3 consists of 13 residues. Germline-derived CDR1 and CDR2 are GTSNPN and SVGIG (reference sequence). Trimming pared 3 bases from V and 3 bases from J, leaving 9 bases between. The CDR3 nucleotides read TGTGCCTGGAGCTACATGTACAATCAGCCCCAGCATTTT. Its protein is CAWSYMYNQPQHF.

The chain links TRBV3-1 to TRBJ2-7; 11 bases match TRBD1. V shed 11 bases, J shed 1 base, and the junction held 4 bases outside the gene matches. Germline CDR1 reads LGHDT; CDR2 reads YNNKEL (reference sequence). CDR3 length equals 13 residues. The CDR3 DNA is TGTGCCGTCGGGGACAGGGGGTCCTACGAGCAGTACTTC. Protein: CAVGDRGSYEQYF.

The chain recombines TRBV7-2 with TRBJ2-7; 7 nucleotides match TRBD2. CDR1 SGHTA and CDR2 FQGNSA come from the germline V gene. Trimming cost V 1 base and J 3 bases; bases outside gene matches: 3. The CDR3 covers 14 residues. The CDR3 DNA follows: TGTGCCAGCAGCTTAGACGGCGGGGGCTACGAGCAGTACTTC. As protein: CASSLDGGGYEQYF.

This chain links TRBV24-1 with TRBJ2-3, with 10 bases fitting TRBD1. This CDR3 is 14 amino acids long. The V gene's germline CDR1 is KGHDR and CDR2 SFDVKD. The trim removed 4 bases at V and 5 bases at J, leaving 2 bases unmatched. The CDR3 here is CATSERDRGDTQYF. CDR3 DNA sequence: TGTGCCACCAGTGAAAGGGACAGGGGAGATACGCAGTATTTT.

The J gene is TRBJ2-7, the V gene TRBV20-1; TRBD2 agrees at 11 bases. This CDR3 contains 14 residues. The germline gives CDR1 DFQATT, CDR2 SNEGSKA (reference sequence). J gave up 7 bases and V 3 bases, and 8 bases lay outside the gene matches. The CDR3 is CSARLLAGAVEQYF. CDR3 coding DNA: TGCAGTGCTAGGCTACTAGCGGGAGCGGTAGAGCAGTACTTC.

The chain joins TRBV29-1 to TRBJ1-1; D is uncertain. This CDR3 is 13 amino acids long. In germline, CDR1 is SQVTM, CDR2 ANQGSEA. V lost 4 bases to trimming and J lost 0 bases, with 9 bases between them. CDR3 sequence: CSVGYRMNTEAFF. The CDR3 DNA reads as TGCAGCGTTGGTTACCGTATGAACACTGAAGCTTTCTTT.

This clonotype was found once. This rearrangement joins TRBV7-9 to TRBJ1-3, with D hard to call. CDR3 size: 13 residues. V lost 1 base and J lost 4, with 5 bases in between. From germline, CDR1 is SEHNR and CDR2 FQNEAQ (reference sequence). The CDR3 loop reads CASSLDRGNTIYF. The CDR3 region has the DNA TGTGCCAGCAGCTTAGACAGAGGAAACACCATATATTTT. The full variable domain, in which reference TRBV7-9 and TRBJ1-3 provide the parts outside the CDR3, is DTGVSQNPRHKITKRGQNVTFRCDPISEHNRLYWYRQTLGQGPEFLTYFQNEAQLEKSRLLSDRFSAERPKGSFSTLEIQRTEQGDSAMYLCASSLDRGNTIYFGEGSWLTVV.

V and J are TRBV7-3 and TRBJ2-1, with a possible D match to TRBD2 (6 bases). The V and J ends lost 5 bases and 10 bases respectively, with 12 bases between them. The CDR3 is made up of 12 amino acids. Germline V lookup: CDR1 SGHTA, CDR2 FQGTGA. The CDR3 sequence is CASSPNRGEQFF. CDR3 DNA: TGTGCCAGCAGCCCGAACCGGGGGGAGCAGTTCTTC.

The chain uses TRBV29-1 and TRBJ2-1, with 7 positions matching TRBD1. The CDR3 has 12 residues. J lost 5 bases, V lost 6 bases, and 4 bases had no gene match. Germline assignment: CDR1 SQVTM and CDR2 ANQGSEA. DNA for the CDR3: TGCAGCGTGTCGACAGGGAACAATGAGCAGTTCTTC. Its protein product is CSVSTGNNEQFF.

The rearrangement links TRBV7-2 to TRBJ2-1, with D possibly called TRBD1 or TRBD2 (5 bases each). Per germline, CDR1 SGHTA and CDR2 FQGNSA. V was pared by 3 bases and J by 3 bases, with 12 bases between. The CDR3 is 15 amino acids. CDR3 sequence reads: CASSFRDVSYNEQFF. Here the CDR3 DNA reads TGTGCCAGCAGCTTCCGGGACGTAAGCTACAATGAGCAGTTCTTC.

This chain joins TRBV20-1 and TRBJ2-7; TRBD2 matches at 14 bases. CDR1 and CDR2 from the germline V gene are DFQATT and SNEGSKA (reference sequence). V lost 6 bases, J lost 5 bases, and 6 bases stayed unmatched. This CDR3 has 14 amino acids. CDR3 protein: CSAGTSGRHNEQYF. The CDR3 DNA sequence: TGCAGTGCAGGGACTAGCGGGAGACATAACGAGCAGTACTTC.

The chain is built from TRBV24-1 and TRBJ2-1; 7 bases are a match to TRBD1. This CDR3 spans 15 amino acids. After removal of 4 bases from V and 3 bases from J, the junction contained 5 bases not matched to a gene. Germline CDR1 reads KGHDR; CDR2 reads SFDVKD. In DNA form, the CDR3 reads TGTGCCACCAGTGACCGGGACAGACTCTACAATGAGCAGTTCTTC. It codes for CATSDRDRLYNEQFF.

The rearrangement joins TRBV27 to TRBJ2-3; 12 bases map to TRBD2. The germline V gene has CDR1 MNHEY and CDR2 SMNVEV (reference sequence). This CDR3 is built from 15 residues. V lost 4 bases and J lost 5; bases outside the gene matches: 4. The CDR3 reads CASSWGLAGLDTQYF. Written as DNA, the CDR3 is TGTGCCAGCAGTTGGGGACTAGCGGGTTTAGATACGCAGTATTTT.